This record covers a single T cell receptor (beta chain). The CDR3 runs to 14 residues. V was cut by 6 bases and J by 0 bases, with 9 bases left in between. Germline V gene data show CDR1 as LNHDA and CDR2 as SQIVND (reference sequence). TCRdb keeps only in-frame clones here, not all; method: immunoSEQ multiplex PCR. The sample lists 40,000 to 55,000 clones, around 79% seen once, with 3.5% to 4.5% in the top ten. This record belongs to a study of pediatric ulcerative colitis. One to two pinch biopsies were taken from the rectum during colonoscopy. The chain joins TRBV19 to TRBJ1-3, with D possibly TRBD1 on 5 matching bases. Sequencing was carried out using gut tissue. The TCR sequence derives from a girl aged 10 to 17 with moderate ulcerative colitis. As DNA, the CDR3 is TGTGCCAGTAGAAGACAGATCTCTGGAAACACCATATATTTT. Protein: CASRRQISGNTIYF.